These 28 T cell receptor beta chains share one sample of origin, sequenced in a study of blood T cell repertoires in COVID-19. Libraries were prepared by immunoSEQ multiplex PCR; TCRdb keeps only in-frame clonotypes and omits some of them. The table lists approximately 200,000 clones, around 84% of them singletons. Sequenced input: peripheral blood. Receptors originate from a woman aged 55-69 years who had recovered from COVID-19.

The CDR3 DNA is TGTGCCAGCAGGTCCGGACAGGGTTTTCCTAATGAAAAACTGTTTTTT. Its translation: CASRSGQGFPNEKLFF. The chain joins TRBV6-6 to TRBJ1-4; TRBD1 aligns across 8 bases. The trim removed 6 bases at V and 3 bases at J, leaving 9 bases unmatched. The CDR3 runs 16 residues. Germline assignment: CDR1 MNHNY and CDR2 SVGAGI (reference sequence).

CDR3 sequence: CASSVGSGGSIYGYTF. The CDR3, as DNA: TGTGCCAGCAGCGTGGGGTCCGGGGGTTCTATCTATGGCTACACCTTC. V usage is TRBV5-4 and J usage is TRBJ1-2; tentatively, D is TRBD1 (5 bases). V was clipped by 4 bases and J by 4 bases, with 20 bases between them. The CDR3 has 16 amino acids. Germline-derived CDR1 and CDR2 are SGHNT and YYREEE (reference sequence). Full variable domain (outside the CDR3, taken from reference TRBV5-4 and TRBJ1-2): ETGVTQSPTHLIKTRGQQVTLRCSSQSGHNTVSWYQQALGQGPQFIFQYYREEENGRGNFPPRFSGLQFPNYSSELNVNALELDDSALYLCASSVGSGGSIYGYTFGSGTRLTVV.

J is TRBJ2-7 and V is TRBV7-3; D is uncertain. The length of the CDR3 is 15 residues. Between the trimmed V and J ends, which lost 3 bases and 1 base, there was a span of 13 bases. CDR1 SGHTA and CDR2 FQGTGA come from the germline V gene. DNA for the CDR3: TGTGCCAGCAGCTTCTCAGCGTCTCTTTCCTACGAGCAGTACTTC. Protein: CASSFSASLSYEQYF.

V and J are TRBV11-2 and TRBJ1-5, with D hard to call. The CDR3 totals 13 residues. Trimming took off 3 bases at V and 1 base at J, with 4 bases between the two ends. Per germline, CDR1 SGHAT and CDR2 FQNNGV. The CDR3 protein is CASSLSSNQPQHF. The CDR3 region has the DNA TGTGCCAGCAGCTTGTCGAGCAATCAGCCCCAGCATTTT.

The CDR3 loop reads CASSPDGTGGPTEAFF. CDR3 nucleotides: TGTGCCAGCAGCCCGGATGGGACAGGGGGCCCCACTGAAGCTTTCTTT. V usage is TRBV5-4 and J usage is TRBJ1-1, with 12 positions matching TRBD1. V lost 4 bases to trimming and J lost 4 bases; unmatched junction nucleotides: 8. Germline CDR1 SGHNT, CDR2 YYREEE (reference sequence). The CDR3 length is 16 residues.

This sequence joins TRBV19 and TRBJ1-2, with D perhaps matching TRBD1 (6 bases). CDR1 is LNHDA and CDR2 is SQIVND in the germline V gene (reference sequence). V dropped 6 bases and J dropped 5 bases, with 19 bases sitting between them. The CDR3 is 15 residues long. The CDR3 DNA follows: TGTGCCAGTAGCCTCGGCAGGACAGACCTTTATGGCTACACCTTC. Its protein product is CASSLGRTDLYGYTF.

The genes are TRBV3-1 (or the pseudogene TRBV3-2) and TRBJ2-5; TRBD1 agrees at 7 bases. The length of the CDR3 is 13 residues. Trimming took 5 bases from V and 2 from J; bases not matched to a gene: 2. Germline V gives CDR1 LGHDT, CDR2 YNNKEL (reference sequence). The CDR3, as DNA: TGTGCCAGCAGCGGGGGACAGCAAGAGACCCAGTACTTC. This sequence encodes CASSGGQQETQYF.

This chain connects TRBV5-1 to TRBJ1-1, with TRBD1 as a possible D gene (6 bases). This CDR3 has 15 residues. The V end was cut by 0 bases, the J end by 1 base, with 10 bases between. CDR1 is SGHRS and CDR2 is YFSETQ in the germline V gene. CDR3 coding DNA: TGCGCCAGCAGCTTGGACGGGACAACGAACACTGAAGCTTTCTTT. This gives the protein CASSLDGTTNTEAFF.

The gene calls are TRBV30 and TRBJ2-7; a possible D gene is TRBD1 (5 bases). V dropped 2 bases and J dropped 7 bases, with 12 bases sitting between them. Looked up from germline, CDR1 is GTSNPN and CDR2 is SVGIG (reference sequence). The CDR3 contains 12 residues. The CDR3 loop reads CAWSIRVREQYF. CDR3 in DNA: TGTGCCTGGAGTATCAGGGTAAGAGAGCAGTACTTC.

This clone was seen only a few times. The CDR3 coding sequence is TGTGCCAGCCGGGACAGGGAGTTTTTTGGACCCCAGCATTTT. It codes for CASRDREFFGPQHF. The chain joins TRBV6-5 to TRBJ1-5; 9 nucleotides line up with TRBD1. The CDR3 has 14 residues. Germline values: CDR1 MNHEY, CDR2 SVGAGI. J was trimmed by 10 bases and V by 8 bases; bases with no gene match: 12.

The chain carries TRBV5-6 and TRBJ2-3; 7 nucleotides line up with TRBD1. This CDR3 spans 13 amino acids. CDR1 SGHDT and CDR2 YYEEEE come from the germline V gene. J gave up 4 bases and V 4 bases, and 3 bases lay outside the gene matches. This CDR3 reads CASSRTGADTQYF. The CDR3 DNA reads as TGTGCCAGCAGCCGAACAGGGGCAGATACGCAGTATTTT.

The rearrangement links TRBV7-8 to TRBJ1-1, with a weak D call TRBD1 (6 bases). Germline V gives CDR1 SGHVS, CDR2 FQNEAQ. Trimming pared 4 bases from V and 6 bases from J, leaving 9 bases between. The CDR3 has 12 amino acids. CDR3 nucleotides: TGTGCCAGCAGCTCTTGGACAGCTGAAGCTTTCTTT. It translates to CASSSWTAEAFF. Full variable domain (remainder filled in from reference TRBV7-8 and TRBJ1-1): GAGVSQSPRYKVAKRGQDVALRCDPISGHVSLFWYQQALGQGPEFLTYFQNEAQLDKSGLPSDRFFAERPEGSVSTLKIQRTQQEDSAVYLCASSSWTAEAFFGQGTRLTVV.

The CDR3 DNA follows: TGCGCCAGCAGCCCAGGACTAGCGGGCACCGGGGAGCTGTTTTTT. It yields the protein CASSPGLAGTGELFF. The rearrangement links TRBV4-3 to TRBJ2-2; TRBD2 matches 11 bases. CDR1 and CDR2 (germline): LGHNA, YSLEER. V shed 4 bases and J 4 bases; nucleotides not matched to a gene: 2. CDR3 size: 15 residues.

DNA of the CDR3: TGTGCCAGCAGCCGCGAGAGGGCGCGAAATTCACCCCTCCACTTT. Protein sequence: CASSRERARNSPLHF. This chain connects TRBV11-1 to TRBJ1-6; D unclear. Germline V lookup: CDR1 SGHAT, CDR2 FQDESV (reference sequence). The CDR3 has 15 residues. V was shortened by 5 bases and J by 7 bases, with 15 bases between the two germline ends.

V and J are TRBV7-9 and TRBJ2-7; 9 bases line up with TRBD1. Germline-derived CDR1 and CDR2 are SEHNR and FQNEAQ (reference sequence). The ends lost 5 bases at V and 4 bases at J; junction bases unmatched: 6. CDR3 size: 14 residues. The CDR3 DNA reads TGTGCCAGCAGCCCTCCGGACAGGGGTTACGAGCAGTACTTC. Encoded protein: CASSPPDRGYEQYF.

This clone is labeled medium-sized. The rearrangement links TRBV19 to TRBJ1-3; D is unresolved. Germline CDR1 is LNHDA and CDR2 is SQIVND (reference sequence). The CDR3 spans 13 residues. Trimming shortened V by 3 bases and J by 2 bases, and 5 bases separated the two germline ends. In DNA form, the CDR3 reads TGTGCCAGTAGTATCCCGGCTGGAAACACCATATATTTT. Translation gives CASSIPAGNTIYF.

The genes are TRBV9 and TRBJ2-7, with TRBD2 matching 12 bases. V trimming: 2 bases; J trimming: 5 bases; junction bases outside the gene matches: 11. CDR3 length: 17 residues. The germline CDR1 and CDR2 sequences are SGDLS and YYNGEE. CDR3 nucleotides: TGTGCCAGCAGCGTGGACACTAGCGGGGGGCCCTACCACGAGCAGTACTTC. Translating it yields CASSVDTSGGPYHEQYF. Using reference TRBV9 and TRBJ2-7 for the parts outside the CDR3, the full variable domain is DSGVTQTPKHLITATGQRVTLRCSPRSGDLSVYWYQQSLDQGLQFLIQYYNGEERAKGNILERFSAQQFPDLHSELNLSSLELGDSALYFCASSVDTSGGPYHEQYFGPGTRLTVT.

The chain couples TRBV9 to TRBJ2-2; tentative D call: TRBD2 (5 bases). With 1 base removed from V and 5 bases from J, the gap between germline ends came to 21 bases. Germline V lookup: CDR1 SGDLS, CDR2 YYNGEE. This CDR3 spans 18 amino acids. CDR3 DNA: TGTGCCAGCAGCGTAAGCAGGAACTCCGGGGTGGGAACCGGGGAGCTGTTTTTT. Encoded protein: CASSVSRNSGVGTGELFF.

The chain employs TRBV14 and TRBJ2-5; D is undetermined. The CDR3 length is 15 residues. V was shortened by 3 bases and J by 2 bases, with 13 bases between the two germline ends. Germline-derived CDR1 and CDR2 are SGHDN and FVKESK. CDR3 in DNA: TGTGCCAGCAGCCAGGCGACTCCCCAACAAGAGACCCAGTACTTC. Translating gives CASSQATPQQETQYF. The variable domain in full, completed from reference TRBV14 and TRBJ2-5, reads EAGVTQFPSHSVIEKGQTVTLRCDPISGHDNLYWYRRVMGKEIKFLLHFVKESKQDESGMPNNRFLAERTGGTYSTLKVQPAELEDSGVYFCASSQATPQQETQYFGPGTRLLVL.

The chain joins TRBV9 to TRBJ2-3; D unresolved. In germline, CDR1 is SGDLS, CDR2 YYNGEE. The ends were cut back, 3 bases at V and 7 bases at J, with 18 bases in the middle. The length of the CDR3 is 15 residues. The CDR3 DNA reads TGTGCCAGCAGCGGCTCGGGTTCTGCCACTTATACGCAGTATTTT. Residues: CASSGSGSATYTQYF.

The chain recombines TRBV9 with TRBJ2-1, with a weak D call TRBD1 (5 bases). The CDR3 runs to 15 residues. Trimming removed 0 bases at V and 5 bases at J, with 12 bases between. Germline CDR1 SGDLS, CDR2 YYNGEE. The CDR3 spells CASSVAGAANNEQFF. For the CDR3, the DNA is TGTGCCAGCAGCGTAGCTGGGGCCGCCAACAATGAGCAGTTCTTC.

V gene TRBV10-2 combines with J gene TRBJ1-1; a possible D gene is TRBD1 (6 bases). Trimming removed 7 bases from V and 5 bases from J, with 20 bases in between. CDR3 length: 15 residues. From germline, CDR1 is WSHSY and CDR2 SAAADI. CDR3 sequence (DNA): TGCGCCAGCACCGAGAGGGGCAGGGGCGGAACTGAAGCTTTCTTT. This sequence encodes CASTERGRGGTEAFF.

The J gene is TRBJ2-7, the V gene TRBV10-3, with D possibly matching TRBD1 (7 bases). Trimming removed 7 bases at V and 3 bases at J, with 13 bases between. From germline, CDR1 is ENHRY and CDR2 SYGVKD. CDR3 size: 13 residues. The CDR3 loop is CAINGQEGYEQYF. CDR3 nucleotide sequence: TGTGCCATCAATGGACAGGAGGGCTACGAGCAGTACTTC.

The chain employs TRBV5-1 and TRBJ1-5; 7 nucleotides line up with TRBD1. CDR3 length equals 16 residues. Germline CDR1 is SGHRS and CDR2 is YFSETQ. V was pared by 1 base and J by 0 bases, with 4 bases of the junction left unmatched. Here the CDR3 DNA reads TGCGCCAGCAGCTTGAACAGGGGCTATAGCAATCAGCCCCAGCATTTT. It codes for CASSLNRGYSNQPQHF.

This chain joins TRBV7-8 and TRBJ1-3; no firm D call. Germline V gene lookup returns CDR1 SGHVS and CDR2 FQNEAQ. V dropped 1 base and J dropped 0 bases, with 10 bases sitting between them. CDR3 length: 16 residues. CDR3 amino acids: CASSLGWRDSGNTIYF. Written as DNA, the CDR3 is TGTGCCAGCAGCTTAGGTTGGAGGGACTCTGGAAACACCATATATTTT.

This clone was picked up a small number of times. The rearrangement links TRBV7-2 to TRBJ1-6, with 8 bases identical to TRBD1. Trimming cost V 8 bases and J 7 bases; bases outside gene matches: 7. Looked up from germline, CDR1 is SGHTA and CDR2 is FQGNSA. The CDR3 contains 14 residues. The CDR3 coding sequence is TGTGCCAGCGGAGAGACAGGGGTAAATTCACCCCTCCACTTT. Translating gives CASGETGVNSPLHF.

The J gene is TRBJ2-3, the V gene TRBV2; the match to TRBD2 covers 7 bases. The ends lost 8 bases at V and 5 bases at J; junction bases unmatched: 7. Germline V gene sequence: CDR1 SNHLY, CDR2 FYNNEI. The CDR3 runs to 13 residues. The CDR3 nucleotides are TGTGCCAGCGGGAGCGGGGCGGGAGATACGCAGTATTTT. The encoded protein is CASGSGAGDTQYF.

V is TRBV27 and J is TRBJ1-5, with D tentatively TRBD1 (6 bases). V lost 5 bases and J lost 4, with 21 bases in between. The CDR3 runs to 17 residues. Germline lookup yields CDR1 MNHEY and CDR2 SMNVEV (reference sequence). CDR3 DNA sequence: TGTGCCAGCAGTCCGTCCGGGGGGCCAACCGTGAATCAGCCCCAGCATTTT. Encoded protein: CASSPSGGPTVNQPQHF.